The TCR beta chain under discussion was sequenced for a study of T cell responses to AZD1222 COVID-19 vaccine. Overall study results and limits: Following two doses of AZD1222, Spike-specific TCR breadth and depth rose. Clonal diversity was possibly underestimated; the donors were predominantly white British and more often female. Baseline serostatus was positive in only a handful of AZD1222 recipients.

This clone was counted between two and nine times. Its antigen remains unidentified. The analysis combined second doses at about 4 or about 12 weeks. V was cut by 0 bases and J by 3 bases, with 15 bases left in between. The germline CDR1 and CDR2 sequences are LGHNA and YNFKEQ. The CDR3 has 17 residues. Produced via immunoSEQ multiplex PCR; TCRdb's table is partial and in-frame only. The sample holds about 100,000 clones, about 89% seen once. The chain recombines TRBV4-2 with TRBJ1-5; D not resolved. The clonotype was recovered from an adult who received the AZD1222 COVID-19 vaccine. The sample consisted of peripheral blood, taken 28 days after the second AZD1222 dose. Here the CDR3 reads CASSQDPWTGINQPQHF. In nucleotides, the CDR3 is TGTGCCAGCAGCCAAGATCCGTGGACGGGAATCAATCAGCCCCAGCATTTT.